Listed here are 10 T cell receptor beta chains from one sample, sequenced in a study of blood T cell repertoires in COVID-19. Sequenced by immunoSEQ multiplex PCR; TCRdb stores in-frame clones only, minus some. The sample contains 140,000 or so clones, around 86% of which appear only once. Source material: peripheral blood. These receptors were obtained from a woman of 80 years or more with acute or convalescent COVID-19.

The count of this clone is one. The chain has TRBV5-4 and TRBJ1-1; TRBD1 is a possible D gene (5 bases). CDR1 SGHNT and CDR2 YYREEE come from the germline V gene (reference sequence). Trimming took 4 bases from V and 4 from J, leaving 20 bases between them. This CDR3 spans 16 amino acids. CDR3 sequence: CASSPRPGPGFTEAFF. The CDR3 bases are TGTGCCAGCAGCCCCAGGCCAGGGCCTGGCTTCACTGAAGCTTTCTTT.

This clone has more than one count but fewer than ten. CDR3 nucleotides: TGTGCCAGCAGTTCGACAGGGTGGGCTGAAGCTTTCTTT. Protein: CASSSTGWAEAFF. This chain connects TRBV12-3 or TRBV12-4 to TRBJ1-1; TRBD1 aligns across 7 bases. The CDR3 is 13 residues long. Germline trimming cut 4 bases from V and 6 bases from J; bases unmatched to any gene: 5.

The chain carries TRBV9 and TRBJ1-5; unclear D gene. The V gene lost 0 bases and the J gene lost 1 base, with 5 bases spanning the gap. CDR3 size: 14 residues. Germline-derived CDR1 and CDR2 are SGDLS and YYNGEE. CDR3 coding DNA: TGTGCCAGCAGCGTAGGGGAGAGCAATCAGCCCCAGCATTTT. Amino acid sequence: CASSVGESNQPQHF.

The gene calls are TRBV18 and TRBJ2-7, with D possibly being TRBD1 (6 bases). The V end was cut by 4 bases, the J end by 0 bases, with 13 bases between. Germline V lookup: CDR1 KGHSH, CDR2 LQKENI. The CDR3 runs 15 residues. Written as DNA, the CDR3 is TGTGCCAGCTCACAACAGGGCACCAGCTCCTACGAGCAGTACTTC. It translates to CASSQQGTSSYEQYF. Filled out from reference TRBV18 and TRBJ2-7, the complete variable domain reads NAGVMQNPRHLVRRRGQEARLRCSPMKGHSHVYWYRQLPEEGLKFMVYLQKENIIDESGMPKERFSAEFPKEGPSILRIQQVVRGDSAAYFCASSQQGTSSYEQYFGPGTRLTVT.

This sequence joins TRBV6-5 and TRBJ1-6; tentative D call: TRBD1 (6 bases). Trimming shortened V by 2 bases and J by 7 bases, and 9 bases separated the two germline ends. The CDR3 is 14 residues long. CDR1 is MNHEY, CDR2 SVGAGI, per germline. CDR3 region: CASSYQGLNSPLHF. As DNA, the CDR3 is TGTGCCAGCAGTTACCAGGGGCTGAATTCACCCCTCCACTTT.

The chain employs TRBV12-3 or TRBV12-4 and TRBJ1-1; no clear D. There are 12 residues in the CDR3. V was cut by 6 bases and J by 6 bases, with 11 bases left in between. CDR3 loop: CASSLQASEAFF. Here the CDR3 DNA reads TGTGCCAGCAGCCTGCAGGCCTCTGAAGCTTTCTTT.

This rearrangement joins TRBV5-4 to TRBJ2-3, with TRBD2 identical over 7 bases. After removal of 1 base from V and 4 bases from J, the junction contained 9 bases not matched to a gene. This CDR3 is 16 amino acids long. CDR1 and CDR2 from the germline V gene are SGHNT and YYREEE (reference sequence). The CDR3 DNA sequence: TGTGCCAGCAGCTTGAAAGGCGGGAGCCGGCCAGATACGCAGTATTTT. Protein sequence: CASSLKGGSRPDTQYF.

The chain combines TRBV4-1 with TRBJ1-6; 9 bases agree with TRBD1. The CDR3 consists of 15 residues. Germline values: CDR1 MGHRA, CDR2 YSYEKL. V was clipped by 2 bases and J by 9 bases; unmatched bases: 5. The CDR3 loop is CASSQPGQGGSPLHF. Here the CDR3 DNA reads TGCGCCAGCAGCCAACCGGGACAGGGAGGTTCACCCCTCCACTTT.

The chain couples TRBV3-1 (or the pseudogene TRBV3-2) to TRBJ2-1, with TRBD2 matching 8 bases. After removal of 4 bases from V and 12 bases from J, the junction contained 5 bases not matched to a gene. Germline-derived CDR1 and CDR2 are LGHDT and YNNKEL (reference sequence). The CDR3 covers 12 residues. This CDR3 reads CASSRPGLAQFF. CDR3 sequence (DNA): TGTGCCAGCAGCCGGCCCGGACTAGCGCAGTTCTTC.

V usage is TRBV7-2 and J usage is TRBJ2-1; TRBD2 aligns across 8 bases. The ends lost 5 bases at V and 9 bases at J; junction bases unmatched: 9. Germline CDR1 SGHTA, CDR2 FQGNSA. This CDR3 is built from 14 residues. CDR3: CASSPQGTRGEQFF. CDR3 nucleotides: TGTGCCAGCAGCCCCCAGGGGACTAGGGGTGAGCAGTTCTTC. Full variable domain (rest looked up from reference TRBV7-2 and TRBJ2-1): GAGVSQSPSNKVTEKGKDVELRCDPISGHTALYWYRQSLGQGLEFLIYFQGNSAPDKSGLPSDRFSAERTGGSVSTLTIQRTQQEDSAVYLCASSPQGTRGEQFFGPGTRLTVL.